The subject of this entry is one T cell receptor (beta chain). The antigen is undetermined. The source of the sample is a study of Graves' ophthalmopathy and Graves' hyperthyroidism. Overall study results and limits: Among expanded thyroid clonotypes above 0.001 frequency, most also occurred in blood.

The V and J ends lost 5 bases and 2 bases, in that order; junction bases with no gene match: 13. The CDR3 is 17 residues long. Germline lookup yields CDR1 SEHNR and CDR2 FQNEAQ (reference sequence). Each hyperthyroidism patient was newly diagnosed, with under 2 months' duration, and aged 18 to 65. Researchers turned away patients with other autoimmune diseases, uncontrolled infections, pregnancy or lactation. Clinical symptoms and serum thyroxine were used for diagnosis; TRAb, thyroid ultrasound and orbital computed tomography were also relied on. Transcripts of RNA were the source for amplifying TCR beta CDR3 regions. HTBI-primed first-round RT-PCR preceded second-round multiplex PCR. TCRdb analysed the multiplex PCR reads with MiXCR anew, one entry per CDR3 protein. Counted here are 500,000 to 600,000 distinct CDR3 sequences, less than 45% occurring once; the ten biggest clones make up about 4.2%.

The chain is built from TRBV7-9 and TRBJ2-3; 7 positions agree with TRBD1. This TCR was recovered from an adult man with Graves' hyperthyroidism. The specimen was peripheral blood or thyroid tissue (not recorded which). The CDR3 sequence: CASSLGLQGKITDTQYF. The CDR3 DNA is TGTGCCAGCAGCCTAGGCCTACAGGGGAAAATCACAGATACGCAGTATTTT.